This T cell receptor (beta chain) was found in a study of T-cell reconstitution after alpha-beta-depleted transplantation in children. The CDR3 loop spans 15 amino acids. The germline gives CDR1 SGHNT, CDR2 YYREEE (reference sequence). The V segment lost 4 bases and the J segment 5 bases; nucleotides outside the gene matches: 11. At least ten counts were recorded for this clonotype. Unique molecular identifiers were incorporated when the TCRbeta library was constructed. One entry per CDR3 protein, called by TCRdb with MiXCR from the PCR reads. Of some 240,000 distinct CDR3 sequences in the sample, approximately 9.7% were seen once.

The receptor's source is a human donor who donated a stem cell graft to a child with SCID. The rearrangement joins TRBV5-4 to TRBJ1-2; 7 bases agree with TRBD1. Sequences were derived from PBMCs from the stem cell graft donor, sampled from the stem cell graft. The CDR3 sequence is CASSPSGDSNYGYTF. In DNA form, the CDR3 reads TGTGCCAGCAGCCCGAGTGGGGACAGCAATTATGGCTACACCTTC.